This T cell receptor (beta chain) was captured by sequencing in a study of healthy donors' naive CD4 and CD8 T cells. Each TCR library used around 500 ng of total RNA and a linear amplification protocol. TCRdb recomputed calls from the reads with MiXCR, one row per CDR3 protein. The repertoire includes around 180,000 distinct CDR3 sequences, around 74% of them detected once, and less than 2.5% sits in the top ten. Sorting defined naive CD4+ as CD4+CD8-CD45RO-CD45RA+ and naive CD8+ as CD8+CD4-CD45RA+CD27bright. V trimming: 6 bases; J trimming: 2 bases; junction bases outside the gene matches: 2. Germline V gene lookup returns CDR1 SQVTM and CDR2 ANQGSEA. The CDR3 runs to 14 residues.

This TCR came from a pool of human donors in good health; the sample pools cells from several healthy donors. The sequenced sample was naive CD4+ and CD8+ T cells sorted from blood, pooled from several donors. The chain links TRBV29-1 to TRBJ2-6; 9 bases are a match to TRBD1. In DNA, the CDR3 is TGCAGCGTCGACAGGGGGACTGGGGCCAACGTCCTGACTTTC. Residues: CSVDRGTGANVLTF.